The sequence of this TCR beta chain was determined in a study of blood T cell repertoires in COVID-19. Data came from immunoSEQ multiplex PCR; TCRdb stores just in-frame clones and leaves some out. The data contain 120,000 to 150,000 clones, approximately 88% of them singletons. This clone was counted between two and nine times. Germline V gene data show CDR1 as GTSNPN and CDR2 as SVGIG (reference sequence). V was clipped by 1 base and J by 6 bases, with 15 bases between them. The CDR3 covers 15 residues. The receptor was derived from a woman aged 50 to 60 with acute or convalescent COVID-19. The chain joins TRBV30 to TRBJ2-2, with D maybe TRBD2 (7 bases). Sequenced material: peripheral blood. DNA for the CDR3: TGTGCCTGGAGTGGGGAGGGGGGAAGTGCCGGGGAGCTGTTTTTT. Amino acids: CAWSGEGGSAGELFF.